These 30 T cell receptor beta chains came from one sample sequenced in a study of PD-L1 blockade in urothelial cancer. Method: immunoSEQ multiplex PCR; TCRdb's copy keeps in-frame clones and lacks some. The sample carries more than 35,000 clones, 82% recorded once. This material consisted of PBMCs, taken around atezolizumab (anti-PD-L1) treatment. Every receptor here comes from a man aged 65-85 years with urothelial cancer.

The chain links TRBV7-8 to TRBJ1-2; TRBD1 matches 7 bases. Per germline, CDR1 SGHVS and CDR2 FQNEAQ. This CDR3 contains 14 residues. The J segment lost 7 bases and the V segment lost 6 bases, leaving 11 bases of the junction unmatched. In DNA, the CDR3 is TGTGCCAGCAGGCCCGGAGGGGGCCGTGGTGGCTACACCTTC. Translated: CASRPGGGRGGYTF.

The chain uses TRBV9 and TRBJ2-3; the D is unclear. Trimming took off 4 bases at V and 1 base at J, with 10 bases between the two ends. Germline-derived CDR1 and CDR2 are SGDLS and YYNGEE. CDR3 size: 14 residues. CDR3 DNA sequence: TGTGCCAGCAGCCTCATTCCGGGCACAGATACGCAGTATTTT. It encodes CASSLIPGTDTQYF. Full variable domain (remainder filled in from reference TRBV9 and TRBJ2-3): DSGVTQTPKHLITATGQRVTLRCSPRSGDLSVYWYQQSLDQGLQFLIQYYNGEERAKGNILERFSAQQFPDLHSELNLSSLELGDSALYFCASSLIPGTDTQYFGPGTRLTVL.

The chain joins TRBV5-1 to TRBJ2-1; perhaps TRBD1 as D (6 bases). CDR1 SGHRS and CDR2 YFSETQ come from the germline V gene. The V gene lost 2 bases and the J gene lost 4 bases, with 13 bases spanning the gap. CDR3 length equals 15 residues. The CDR3 coding sequence is TGCGCCAGCAGCTTTCTACCAGGGGAATACAATGAGCAGTTCTTC. It encodes CASSFLPGEYNEQFF.

This clone has just a few counts. This chain joins TRBV5-5 and TRBJ1-5; a weak D match, TRBD1 (6 bases). Trimming took off 0 bases at V and 2 bases at J, with 9 bases between the two ends. CDR1 is SGHKS and CDR2 is YYEKEE in the germline V gene (reference sequence). This CDR3 comprises 15 residues. The CDR3: CASSLVAGGNQPQHF. The CDR3 nucleotides read TGTGCCAGCAGCTTGGTGGCAGGGGGCAATCAGCCCCAGCATTTT.

The sample holds one count of this clone. The chain joins TRBV6-5 to TRBJ1-4; the match to TRBD1 covers 9 bases. With V trimmed by 6 bases and J by 4 bases, 3 bases remained unmatched. This CDR3 spans 14 amino acids. Per the germline V gene, CDR1 is MNHEY and CDR2 is SVGAGI. The DNA of the CDR3 is TGTGCCAGCAGGACGGGACAGGGTAATGAAAAACTGTTTTTT. Its protein product is CASRTGQGNEKLFF.

The chain has TRBV5-1 and TRBJ2-7; TRBD1 agrees at 8 bases. The V gene's germline CDR1 is SGHRS and CDR2 YFSETQ. J was trimmed by 0 bases and V by 4 bases; bases with no gene match: 12. The CDR3 covers 17 residues. The CDR3 reads CASSLGQGITYSYEQYF. CDR3 nucleotide sequence: TGCGCCAGCAGCCTAGGACAGGGAATTACCTACTCCTACGAGCAGTACTTC.

The chain recombines TRBV19 with TRBJ2-5; TRBD2 matches 8 bases. Germline CDR1 reads LNHDA; CDR2 reads SQIVND (reference sequence). V was clipped by 4 bases and J by 2 bases; unmatched bases: 3. The CDR3 has 14 amino acids. CDR3 nucleotide sequence: TGTGCCAGTAGTAGCGGGGGGATACAAGAGACCCAGTACTTC. It specifies CASSSGGIQETQYF. Drawing the rest from reference TRBV19 and TRBJ2-5, the complete variable domain is DGGITQSPKYLFRKEGQNVTLSCEQNLNHDAMYWYRQDPGQGLRLIYYSQIVNDFQKGDIAEGYSVSREKKESFPLTVTSAQKNPTAFYLCASSSGGIQETQYFGPGTRLLVL.

The chain links TRBV29-1 to TRBJ1-1; 8 bases line up with TRBD1. The V gene end was trimmed by 7 bases and the J gene end by 4 bases; junction bases not matched to a gene: 8. There are 13 residues in the CDR3. The germline gives CDR1 SQVTM, CDR2 ANQGSEA. CDR3 region: CSAQGARGTEAFF. The CDR3, as DNA: TGCAGCGCTCAGGGGGCGCGGGGCACTGAAGCTTTCTTT.

The J gene is TRBJ2-5, the V gene TRBV4-1, with 7 bases identical to TRBD2. Per the germline V gene, CDR1 is MGHRA and CDR2 is YSYEKL. V shed 0 bases and J 5 bases; nucleotides not matched to a gene: 6. CDR3 length: 15 residues. CDR3 protein: CASSQERGGLETQYF. The CDR3 nucleotides are TGCGCCAGCAGCCAAGAGAGGGGAGGGCTTGAGACCCAGTACTTC.

V is TRBV6-5 and J is TRBJ1-1; D possibly corresponds to TRBD1 (6 bases). CDR3 length: 15 residues. Germline lookup yields CDR1 MNHEY and CDR2 SVGAGI. Trimming cost V 0 bases and J 4 bases, with 12 bases left between them. CDR3 nucleotide sequence: TGTGCCAGCAGTTACTCAGGGGGGGTCGGCACTGAAGCTTTCTTT. Amino acid sequence: CASSYSGGVGTEAFF.

This clone was detected only a few times. This chain links TRBV10-3 with TRBJ1-3; D perhaps matches TRBD1 (5 bases). The CDR3 contains 17 residues. Deletions cut 2 bases from V and 0 bases from J, with 14 bases between. Germline CDR1 ENHRY, CDR2 SYGVKD. CDR3 region: CAISEAKGAVSGNTIYF. The DNA of the CDR3 is TGTGCCATCAGTGAGGCGAAAGGGGCGGTCTCTGGAAACACCATATATTTT.

This chain connects TRBV6-6 to TRBJ2-2; tentative D call: TRBD1 (5 bases). V dropped 6 bases and J dropped 2 bases, with 13 bases sitting between them. Looked up from germline, CDR1 is MNHNY and CDR2 is SVGAGI (reference sequence). The CDR3 length is 15 residues. CDR3 loop: CASSPSGANTGELFF. In nucleotides, the CDR3 is TGTGCCAGCAGCCCCAGTGGGGCCAACACCGGGGAGCTGTTTTTT.

The chain employs TRBV19 and TRBJ1-5, with unresolved D. With 6 bases removed from V and 5 bases from J, the gap between germline ends came to 14 bases. This CDR3 contains 14 residues. Germline V lookup: CDR1 LNHDA, CDR2 SQIVND (reference sequence). As DNA, the CDR3 is TGTGCCAGTAGATACACTGGAGCCGATCAGCCCCAGCATTTT. It encodes CASRYTGADQPQHF.

The chain couples TRBV15 to TRBJ1-3, with unresolved D. CDR1 is LNHNV, CDR2 YYDKDF, per germline (reference sequence). With 0 bases removed from V and 0 bases from J, the gap between germline ends came to 9 bases. The CDR3 is 16 residues long. CDR3 amino acids: CATSRESASSGNTIYF. The DNA of the CDR3 is TGTGCCACCAGCAGAGAGAGTGCTTCCTCTGGAAACACCATATATTTT.

This clone was seen a single time. The CDR3 is CAIKRAGGENTGELFF. The CDR3 coding sequence is TGTGCCATCAAAAGGGCCGGAGGGGAGAACACCGGGGAGCTGTTTTTT. The chain joins TRBV10-3 to TRBJ2-2; possibly TRBD2 for D (6 bases). V was trimmed by 7 bases and J by 1 base, leaving 16 bases between them. The CDR3 covers 16 residues. CDR1 is ENHRY, CDR2 SYGVKD, per germline.

In its sample, this clone was seen a few times. The chain links TRBV2 to TRBJ2-7; D is unresolved. The CDR3 consists of 11 residues. Germline V gene sequence: CDR1 SNHLY, CDR2 FYNNEI. V lost 4 bases to trimming and J lost 3 bases, with 4 bases between them. The CDR3 region has the DNA TGTGCCAGCAGTGCTTACTACGAGCAGTACTTC. Translation gives CASSAYYEQYF.

The chain has TRBV29-1 and TRBJ1-1; possible D gene TRBD1, 6 bases. Between the trimmed V and J ends, which lost 5 bases and 2 bases, there was a span of 12 bases. Germline V gene lookup returns CDR1 SQVTM and CDR2 ANQGSEA. The CDR3 runs to 13 residues. CDR3 coding DNA: TGCAGCGTTCACGGGACACCTAACACTGAAGCTTTCTTT. Its translation is CSVHGTPNTEAFF.

This chain links TRBV27 with TRBJ2-1, with 8 positions matching TRBD2. J lost 7 bases, V lost 2 bases, and 10 bases had no gene match. This CDR3 contains 16 residues. Germline CDR1 MNHEY, CDR2 SMNVEV (reference sequence). DNA of the CDR3: TGTGCCAGCAGTTTAGGGATGCGGGAGGCCGGAAATGAGCAGTTCTTC. This translates into CASSLGMREAGNEQFF.

This clone occurred a few times. The chain joins TRBV9 to TRBJ1-2, with D possibly TRBD1 on 5 matching bases. V was cut by 0 bases and J by 7 bases, with 13 bases left in between. The V gene's germline CDR1 is SGDLS and CDR2 YYNGEE. This CDR3 contains 14 residues. The DNA of the CDR3 is TGTGCCAGCAGCGTAGGGGGCCGAGAGTCTGGCTACACCTTC. As protein: CASSVGGRESGYTF. Using reference TRBV9 and TRBJ1-2 for the parts outside the CDR3, the full variable domain is DSGVTQTPKHLITATGQRVTLRCSPRSGDLSVYWYQQSLDQGLQFLIQYYNGEERAKGNILERFSAQQFPDLHSELNLSSLELGDSALYFCASSVGGRESGYTFGSGTRLTVV.

This chain uses TRBV7-2 with TRBJ2-7; TRBD2 matches 9 bases. CDR3 length: 15 amino acids. The V and J ends lost 0 bases and 2 bases, in that order; junction bases with no gene match: 2. CDR1 SGHTA and CDR2 FQGNSA come from the germline V gene. DNA for the CDR3: TGTGCCAGCAGCTTAGCAGCGGGGGGCACCTACGAGCAGTACTTC. This codes for CASSLAAGGTYEQYF.

The gene calls are TRBV5-1 and TRBJ1-2; TRBD1 aligns across 8 bases. V was clipped by 5 bases and J by 3 bases; unmatched bases: 3. Germline-derived CDR1 and CDR2 are SGHRS and YFSETQ. The CDR3 has 13 residues. CDR3 DNA sequence: TGCGCCAGCAGAACGGGACAGGACTATGGCTACACCTTC. Amino acid sequence: CASRTGQDYGYTF.

This rearrangement joins TRBV10-3 to TRBJ1-4, with 7 bases matching TRBD1. The germline gives CDR1 ENHRY, CDR2 SYGVKD. V trimming: 3 bases; J trimming: 2 bases; junction bases outside the gene matches: 6. This CDR3 region has 16 residues. CDR3 amino acids: CAISDKGGKTNEKLFF. DNA for the CDR3: TGTGCCATCAGTGATAAAGGGGGCAAGACTAATGAAAAACTGTTTTTT.

This chain connects TRBV7-8 to TRBJ2-7, with D maybe TRBD2 (7 bases). Trimming shortened V by 4 bases and J by 5 bases, and 18 bases separated the two germline ends. Germline CDR1 and CDR2: SGHVS and FQNEAQ. The length of the CDR3 is 15 residues. The CDR3 loop is CASSSLGGAVDEQYF. The CDR3 nucleotides read TGTGCCAGCAGCTCCTTGGGGGGGGCTGTGGACGAGCAGTACTTC.

The J gene is TRBJ1-1, the V gene TRBV6-5; D unresolved. V shed 4 bases and J shed 1 base, with 10 bases lying between them. CDR1 and CDR2 from the germline V gene are MNHEY and SVGAGI. The CDR3 contains 14 residues. Here the CDR3 DNA reads TGTGCCAGCAGTTCCCCTACAGCGAACACTGAAGCTTTCTTT. Translation: CASSSPTANTEAFF.

The genes are TRBV5-1 and TRBJ1-1, with a tentative D call TRBD1 (6 bases). V was shortened by 1 base and J by 6 bases, with 13 bases between the two germline ends. The germline CDR1 and CDR2 sequences are SGHRS and YFSETQ. This CDR3 has 14 residues. CDR3 region: CASSLRGGGAEAFF. The CDR3 DNA is TGCGCCAGCAGCTTGCGAGGGGGAGGGGCTGAAGCTTTCTTT.

The chain has TRBV6-1 and TRBJ2-2; 12 positions agree with TRBD2. V shed 4 bases and J 5 bases; nucleotides not matched to a gene: 14. Germline V lookup: CDR1 MNHNS, CDR2 SASEGT. The CDR3 has 19 amino acids. The CDR3 reads CASSGPSGRVGVRTGELFF. CDR3 DNA sequence: TGTGCCAGCAGTGGCCCTAGCGGGAGGGTAGGAGTACGGACCGGGGAGCTGTTTTTT.

The chain links TRBV18 to TRBJ1-1; D may be TRBD1 (5 bases). V shed 5 bases and J shed 5 bases, with 12 bases lying between them. The germline gives CDR1 KGHSH, CDR2 LQKENI. There are 13 residues in the CDR3. The CDR3 is CASSFQGNTEAFF. For the CDR3, the DNA is TGTGCCAGCTCATTCCAGGGAAATACTGAAGCTTTCTTT.

V and J are TRBV6-1 and TRBJ1-3; tentatively, D is TRBD1 (5 bases). Germline assignment: CDR1 MNHNS and CDR2 SASEGT. Trimming took off 10 bases at V and 4 bases at J, with 8 bases between the two ends. CDR3 length equals 11 residues. CDR3 nucleotides: TGTGCCACGGGGGTCGGAAACACCATATATTTT. Its protein is CATGVGNTIYF.

This sequence joins TRBV7-9 and TRBJ1-2; 7 bases are shared with TRBD1. V was clipped by 5 bases and J by 2 bases; unmatched bases: 8. The CDR3 length is 15 residues. Germline CDR1 SEHNR, CDR2 FQNEAQ (reference sequence). The CDR3 sequence: CASSLGGAGNYGYTF. DNA for the CDR3: TGTGCCAGCAGCCTAGGGGGCGCAGGGAACTATGGCTACACCTTC.

The chain has TRBV13 and TRBJ2-2; no reliable D call. CDR3 length equals 12 residues. Germline V CDR1 and CDR2: PRHDT, FYEKMQ (reference sequence). The V and J ends lost 8 bases and 4 bases respectively, with 8 bases between them. CDR3 sequence: CASGRRTGELFF. CDR3 DNA sequence: TGTGCCAGCGGCAGGCGCACCGGGGAGCTGTTTTTT.